Described below is a single T cell receptor beta chain sequence and its context. Its antigen is not identified. Sequenced by immunoSEQ multiplex PCR; TCRdb stores in-frame clones only, minus some. The sample carries roughly 50,000 clones, over 80% recorded once. This sample stems from a study of OX40 agonist ivuxolimab in advanced cancers. Overall study results and limits: There was clonal expansion of CD4+ and CD8+ blood T cells by week 6 at 0.1 to 3.0 mg/kg. Among the least clonally expanded were partial responders at 0.1-3.0 mg/kg. The mean number of expanded clones was higher in CD8+ T cells than in CD4+.

The V gene's germline CDR1 is LGHNA and CDR2 YNFKEQ. The CDR3 runs 15 residues. Between the trimmed V and J ends, which lost 4 bases and 5 bases, there was a span of 15 bases. The timepoints at which blood was sampled were baseline, cycle 4 day 1, and cycle 7 day 1. Here the sequenced sample was CD4+ or CD8+ T cells sorted from blood, taken in a trial of the OX40 agonist ivuxolimab. The chain couples TRBV4-2 to TRBJ2-1; D is unresolved. The source is an adult with an advanced solid tumor such as melanoma, head and neck, liver or kidney cancer. The CDR3, as DNA: TGTGCCAGCAGCCTCACGGACGGTCAGGACAATGAGCAGTTCTTC. As protein: CASSLTDGQDNEQFF.